A few counts support the clone carrying this TCR beta chain. Its target is not known. cDNA reverse transcribed from extracted RNA served as the sequencing template. Profiling relied on immunoSEQ multiplex PCR, and the TCRdb table lists in-frame clones only, not all of them. Altogether 150,000 to 250,000 clones are present, 58% being singletons, with the ten largest covering roughly 5%. Treatment meaning: oral pan-JAK inhibitor, 5-10 mg twice daily. Alopecia areata patients had lesional scalp punch biopsies and peripheral blood taken from them. PBMCs served as the source from which CD4+ and CD8+ T cells were sorted. These data originate in a study of CD8+ T cells in alopecia areata. Study details: The investigators scored severity in treated patients by the percentage of affected scalp area. Study-level findings and limits: Unlike in mice, where it was clearer, TCR sharing across patients was less clear, possibly HLA-related.

This receptor was identified in a human donor with alopecia areata. Sequenced here: CD4+ T cells sorted from blood, sampled at week 24, from a patient treated with tofacitinib.

In DNA, the CDR3 is TGTGCCAGCAGCTTGGGGTTAGAAGGCTACACCTTC. Encoded protein: CASSLGLEGYTF. The V call is TRBV7-2, the J call TRBJ1-2; D is ambiguous. Per germline, CDR1 SGHTA and CDR2 FQGNSA. V dropped 3 bases and J dropped 8 bases, with 10 bases sitting between them. This CDR3 spans 12 amino acids.